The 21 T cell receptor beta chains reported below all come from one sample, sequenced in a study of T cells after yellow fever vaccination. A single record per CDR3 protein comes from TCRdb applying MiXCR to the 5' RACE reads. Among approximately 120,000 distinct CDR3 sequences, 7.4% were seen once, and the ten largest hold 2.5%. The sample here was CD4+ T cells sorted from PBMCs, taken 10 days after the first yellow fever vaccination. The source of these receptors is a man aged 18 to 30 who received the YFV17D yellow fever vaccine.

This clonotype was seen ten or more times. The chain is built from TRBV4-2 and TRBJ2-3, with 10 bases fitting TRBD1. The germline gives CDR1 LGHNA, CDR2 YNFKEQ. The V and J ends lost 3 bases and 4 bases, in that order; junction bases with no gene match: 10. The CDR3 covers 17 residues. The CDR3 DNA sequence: TGTGCCAGCAGCCAGCGAGTGGGACAGGGGCCGTCAGATACGCAGTATTTT. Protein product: CASSQRVGQGPSDTQYF.

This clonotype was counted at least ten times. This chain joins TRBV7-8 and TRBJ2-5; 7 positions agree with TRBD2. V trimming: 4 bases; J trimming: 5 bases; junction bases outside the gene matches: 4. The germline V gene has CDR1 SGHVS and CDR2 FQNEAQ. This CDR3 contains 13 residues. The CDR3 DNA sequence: TGTGCCAGCAGCTCGGGGGGTGGCGAGACCCAGTACTTC. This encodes CASSSGGGETQYF.

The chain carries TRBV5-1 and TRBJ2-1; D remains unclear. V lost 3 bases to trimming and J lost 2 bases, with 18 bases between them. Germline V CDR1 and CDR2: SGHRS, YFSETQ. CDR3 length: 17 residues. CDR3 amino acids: CASSSTWVGQPYNEQFF. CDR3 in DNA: TGCGCCAGCAGCTCGACTTGGGTGGGCCAGCCCTACAATGAGCAGTTCTTC.

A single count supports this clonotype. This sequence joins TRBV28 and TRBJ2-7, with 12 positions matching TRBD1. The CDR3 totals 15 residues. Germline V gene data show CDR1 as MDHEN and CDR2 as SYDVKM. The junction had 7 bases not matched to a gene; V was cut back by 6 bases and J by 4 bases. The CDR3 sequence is CASSNRDRGLYEQYV. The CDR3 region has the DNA TGTGCCAGCAGCAACCGGGACAGGGGGCTGTACGAGCAGTACGTC.

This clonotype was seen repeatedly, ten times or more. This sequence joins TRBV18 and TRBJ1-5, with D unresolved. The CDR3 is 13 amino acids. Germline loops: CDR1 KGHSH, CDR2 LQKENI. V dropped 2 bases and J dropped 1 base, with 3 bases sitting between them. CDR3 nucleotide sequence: TGTGCCAGCTCACCAAGGAGCAATCAGCCCCAGCATTTT. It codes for CASSPRSNQPQHF. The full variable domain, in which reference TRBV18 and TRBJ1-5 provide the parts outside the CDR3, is NAGVMQNPRHLVRRRGQEARLRCSPMKGHSHVYWYRQLPEEGLKFMVYLQKENIIDESGMPKERFSAEFPKEGPSILRIQQVVRGDSAAYFCASSPRSNQPQHFGDGTRLSIL.

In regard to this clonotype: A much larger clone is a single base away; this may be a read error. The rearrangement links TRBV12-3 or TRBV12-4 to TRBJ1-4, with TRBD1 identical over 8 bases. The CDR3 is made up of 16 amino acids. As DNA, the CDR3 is TGTGCCAGCAGCCACGGACAGGGAGGTACTAAGGAAAAACTGTTTTTT. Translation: CASSHGQGGTKEKLFF.

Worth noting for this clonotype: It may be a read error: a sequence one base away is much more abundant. The CDR3 here is CASSLGNAHNEQFF. CDR3 nucleotides: TGCGCCAGCAGCCTTGGTAACGCCCACAATGAGCAGTTCTTC. The rearrangement uses TRBV4-3 and TRBJ2-1; D gene uncertain. The V gene's germline CDR1 is LGHNA and CDR2 YSLEER. The CDR3 is 14 amino acids. Between the trimmed V and J ends, which lost 4 bases and 5 bases, there was a span of 12 bases.

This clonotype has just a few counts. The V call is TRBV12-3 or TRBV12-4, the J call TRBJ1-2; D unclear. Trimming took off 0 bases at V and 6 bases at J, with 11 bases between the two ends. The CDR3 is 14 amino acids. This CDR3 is CASSLAHVPDGYTF. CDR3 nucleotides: TGTGCCAGCAGTTTAGCGCATGTCCCGGATGGCTACACCTTC.

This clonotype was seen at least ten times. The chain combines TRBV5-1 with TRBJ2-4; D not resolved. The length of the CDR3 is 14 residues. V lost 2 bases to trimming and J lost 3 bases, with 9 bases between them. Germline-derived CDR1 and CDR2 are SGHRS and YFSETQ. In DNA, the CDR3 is TGCGCCAGCAGCTTAATTAATCGCAAAAACATTCAGTACTTC. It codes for CASSLINRKNIQYF.

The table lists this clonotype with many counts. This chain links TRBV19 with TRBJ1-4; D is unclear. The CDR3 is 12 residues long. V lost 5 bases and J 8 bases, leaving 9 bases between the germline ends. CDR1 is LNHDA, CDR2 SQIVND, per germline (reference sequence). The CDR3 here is CASSPPLEKLFF. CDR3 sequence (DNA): TGTGCCAGTAGTCCCCCTCTGGAAAAACTGTTTTTT.

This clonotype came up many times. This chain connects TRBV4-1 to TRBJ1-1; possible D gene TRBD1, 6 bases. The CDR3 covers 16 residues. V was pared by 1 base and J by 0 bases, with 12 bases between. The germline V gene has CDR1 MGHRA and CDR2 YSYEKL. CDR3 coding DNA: TGCGCCAGCAGCCAAGGCGAGGGGGACATGAACACTGAAGCTTTCTTT. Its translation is CASSQGEGDMNTEAFF.

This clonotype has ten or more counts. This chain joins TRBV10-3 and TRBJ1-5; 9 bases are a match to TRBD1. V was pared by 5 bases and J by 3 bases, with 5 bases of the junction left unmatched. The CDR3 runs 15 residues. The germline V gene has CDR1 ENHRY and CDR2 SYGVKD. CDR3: CAISPGQGNNQPQHF. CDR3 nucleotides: TGTGCCATCAGTCCGGGACAGGGAAACAATCAGCCCCAGCATTTT.

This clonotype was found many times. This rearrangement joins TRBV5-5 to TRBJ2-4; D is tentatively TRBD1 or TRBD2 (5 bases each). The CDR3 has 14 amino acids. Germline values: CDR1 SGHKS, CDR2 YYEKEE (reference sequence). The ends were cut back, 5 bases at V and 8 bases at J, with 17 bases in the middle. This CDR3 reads CASRTGPTGDIQYF. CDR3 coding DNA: TGTGCCAGCAGGACGGGACCTACCGGAGACATTCAGTACTTC.

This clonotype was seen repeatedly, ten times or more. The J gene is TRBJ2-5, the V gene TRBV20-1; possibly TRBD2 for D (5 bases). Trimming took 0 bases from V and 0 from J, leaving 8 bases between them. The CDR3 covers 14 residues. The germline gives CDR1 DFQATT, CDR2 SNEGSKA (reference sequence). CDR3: CSARDQRDQETQYF. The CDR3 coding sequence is TGCAGTGCTAGAGATCAGAGGGACCAAGAGACCCAGTACTTC.

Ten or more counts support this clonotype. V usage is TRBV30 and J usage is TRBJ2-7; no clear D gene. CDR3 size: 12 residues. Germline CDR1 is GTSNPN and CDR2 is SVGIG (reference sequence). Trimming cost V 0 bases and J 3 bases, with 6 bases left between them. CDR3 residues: CAWSVVGYEQYF. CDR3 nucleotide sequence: TGTGCCTGGAGTGTTGTCGGCTACGAGCAGTACTTC.

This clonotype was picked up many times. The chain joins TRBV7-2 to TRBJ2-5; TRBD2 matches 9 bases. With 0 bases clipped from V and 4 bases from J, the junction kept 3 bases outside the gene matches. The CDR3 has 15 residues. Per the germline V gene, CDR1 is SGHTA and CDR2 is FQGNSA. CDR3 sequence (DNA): TGTGCCAGCAGCTTAGCGCTAGCGGGGCGAGAGACCCAGTACTTC. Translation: CASSLALAGRETQYF.

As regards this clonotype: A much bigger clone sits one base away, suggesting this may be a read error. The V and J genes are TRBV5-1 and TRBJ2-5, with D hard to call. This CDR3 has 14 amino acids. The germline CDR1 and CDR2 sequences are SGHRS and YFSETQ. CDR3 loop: CASSFVPAQESQYF. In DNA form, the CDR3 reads TGCGCCAGCAGCTTCGTACCGGCCCAAGAGTCCCAGTACTTC.

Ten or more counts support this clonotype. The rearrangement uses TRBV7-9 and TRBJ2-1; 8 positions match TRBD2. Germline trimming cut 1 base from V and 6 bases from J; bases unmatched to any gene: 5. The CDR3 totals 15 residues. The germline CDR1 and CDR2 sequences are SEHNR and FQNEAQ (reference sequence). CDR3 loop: CASSLGAGGRNEQFF. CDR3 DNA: TGTGCCAGCAGCTTAGGGGCGGGGGGCCGCAATGAGCAGTTCTTC.

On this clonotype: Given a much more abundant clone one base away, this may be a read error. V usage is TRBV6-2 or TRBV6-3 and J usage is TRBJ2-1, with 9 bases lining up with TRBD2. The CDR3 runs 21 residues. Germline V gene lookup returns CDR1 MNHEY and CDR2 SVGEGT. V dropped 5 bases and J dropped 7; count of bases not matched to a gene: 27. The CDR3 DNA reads TGTGCCAGCAGTCGCCAACTACCTAGCGTATTAGGGCGGGAGGGCATAAATGAGCAGTTCTTC. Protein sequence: CASSRQLPSVLGREGINEQFF.

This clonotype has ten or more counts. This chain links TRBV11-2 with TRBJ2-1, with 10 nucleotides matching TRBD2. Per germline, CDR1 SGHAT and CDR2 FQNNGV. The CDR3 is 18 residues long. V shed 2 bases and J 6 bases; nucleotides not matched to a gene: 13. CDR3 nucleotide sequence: TGTGCCAGCAGCTTAACACCTCATGGTAGCGGGGGGCGCAATGAGCAGTTCTTC. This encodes CASSLTPHGSGGRNEQFF.

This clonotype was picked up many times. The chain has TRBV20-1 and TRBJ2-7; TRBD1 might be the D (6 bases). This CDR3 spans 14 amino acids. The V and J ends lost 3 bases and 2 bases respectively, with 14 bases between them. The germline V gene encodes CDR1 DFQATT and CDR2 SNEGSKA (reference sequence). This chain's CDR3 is CSASPTGRAYEQYF. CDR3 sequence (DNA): TGCAGTGCTAGCCCCACAGGGAGAGCCTACGAGCAGTACTTC.